Listed below are T cell receptor beta chains from one sample, sequenced in a study of shared clonotypes between healthy human individuals. TCRdb's copy holds only in-frame clones and misses some; the assay was immunoSEQ multiplex PCR. The table lists a few million clones, 90% to 95% of them singletons. The sample comprised naive CD4+ T cells from PBMCs. These receptors were obtained from a man aged 18 to 29 in good health. Some clones in this sample may be carry-over from other donors' samples. CDR3s include the opening cysteine and the closing phenylalanine or tryptophan. The D gene is left open where the match is weak. Part of the rows lack a size; the others show once, few, many or a class for expanded clones.

TRBJ1-1 | TRBV7-9 | TRBD1 | few | CASTWGQSNTEAFF | TGTGCCAGCACCTGGGGACAGAGCAACACTGAAGCTTTCTTT
TRBJ1-1 | TRBV2 | NA | NA | CASSEGLGGNTEAFF | TGTGCCAGCAGTGAGGGTTTGGGGGGGAACACTGAAGCTTTCTTT
TRBJ1-2 | TRBV25-1 | TRBD1 | NA | CASSDPGQGANYGYTF | TGTGCCAGCAGTGACCCCGGACAGGGGGCTAACTATGGCTACACCTTC
TRBJ2-7 | TRBV6-1 | NA | NA | CASSELGPPLGIGEQYF | TGTGCCAGCAGTGAACTGGGACCCCCGTTGGGAATTGGAGAGCAGTACTTC
TRBJ2-7 | TRBV28 | NA | once | CASSFPGGTVPYEQYF | TGTGCCAGCAGTTTTCCGGGCGGGACTGTACCCTACGAGCAGTACTTC
TRBJ1-4 | TRBV29-1 | NA | NA | CPAGGNEKLFF | TGTCCTGCGGGAGGGAATGAAAAACTGTTTTTT
TRBJ2-7 | TRBV28 | NA | NA | CASSLIRNEQYF | TGTGCCAGCAGTTTGATCCGAAACGAGCAGTACTTC
TRBJ2-7 | TRBV7-7 | TRBD2 | NA | CASSRAPGGEQYF | TGTGCCAGCAGCCGGGCCCCGGGGGGCGAGCAGTACTTC
TRBJ2-7 | TRBV6-5 | NA | NA | CASSSRGSYEQYF | TGTGCCAGCAGTTCCAGGGGTTCCTACGAGCAGTACTTC
TRBJ2-1 | TRBV10-1 | TRBD2 | once | CASSESREAIGLAGGYNEQFF | TGCGCCAGCAGTGAGTCTCGCGAGGCCATCGGCCTAGCGGGTGGGTACAATGAGCAGTTCTTC
TRBJ1-1 | TRBV5-1 | NA | NA | CASSLSRRGNTEAFF | TGCGCCAGCAGCTTGTCTCGCAGGGGGAACACTGAAGCTTTCTTT
TRBJ2-1 | TRBV7-3 | TRBD2 | NA | CASSPGTSGSAMNNEQFF | TGTGCCAGCAGCCCCGGGACTAGCGGGAGTGCAATGAACAATGAGCAGTTCTTC
TRBJ2-7 | TRBV6-5 | NA | NA | CASGPTGPQGAQYF | TGTGCCAGCGGCCCGACGGGACCCCAGGGCGCGCAGTACTTC
TRBJ2-3 | TRBV9 | NA | NA | CASSVSPVDTQYF | TGTGCCAGCAGCGTCAGTCCCGTGGATACGCAGTATTTT
TRBJ2-1 | TRBV29-1 | NA | NA | CSARPGTSEQFF | TGCAGCGCTAGGCCCGGGACATCGGAGCAGTTCTTC
TRBJ2-7 | TRBV27 | NA | NA | CASSPRGREQEGEQYF | TGTGCCAGCAGCCCGCGGGGGCGGGAGCAAGAAGGCGAGCAGTACTTC
TRBJ2-7 | TRBV5-1 | TRBD2 | NA | CASSLVSGSFYEQYF | TGCGCCAGCAGCTTGGTTAGCGGGAGTTTCTACGAGCAGTACTTC
TRBJ2-7 | TRBV20-1 | NA | NA | CSAQDPLGQYF | TGCAGTGCTCAGGACCCGCTCGGGCAGTACTTC
TRBJ2-7 | TRBV5-1 | NA | NA | CASSLDQGGESYEQYF | TGCGCCAGCAGCTTGGACCAGGGCGGCGAGTCCTACGAGCAGTACTTC
TRBJ2-3 | TRBV20-1 | NA | NA | CSAGKGSTQYF | TGCAGCGCGGGAAAAGGCAGTACGCAGTATTTT
TRBJ2-4 | TRBV5-6 | NA | few | CASSFRGLAKNIQYF | TGTGCCAGCAGCTTTCGGGGCTTAGCCAAAAACATTCAGTACTTC
TRBJ1-2 | TRBV29-1 | TRBD1 | NA | CSVVQGVYGYTF | TGCAGCGTTGTTCAGGGGGTCTATGGCTACACCTTC
TRBJ1-1 | TRBV6-5 | NA | NA | CASRQILWTEAFF | TGTGCCAGCAGACAGATATTGTGGACTGAAGCTTTCTTT
TRBJ2-3 | TRBV9 | NA | NA | CASSGRAGKADTQYF | TGTGCCAGCAGCGGCCGGGCGGGAAAGGCAGATACGCAGTATTTT
TRBJ2-5 | TRBV28 | NA | NA | CASSLPRSGETQYF | TGTGCCAGCAGTTTACCGCGGTCTGGGGAGACCCAGTACTTC
TRBJ2-1 | TRBV10-2 | TRBD2 | NA | CASSEWLAGEWVEQFF | TGCGCCAGCAGTGAATGGCTAGCGGGAGAATGGGTTGAGCAGTTCTTC
TRBJ2-7 | TRBV6-1 | TRBD1 | NA | CASRRTGSGYEQYF | TGTGCCAGCAGGAGGACAGGGAGTGGCTACGAGCAGTACTTC
TRBJ2-3 | TRBV29-1 | NA | NA | CSVPEGRTQYF | TGCAGCGTTCCTGAGGGTCGCACGCAGTATTTT
TRBJ2-7 | TRBV5-1 | NA | NA | CASSAPGTGTYEQYF | TGCGCCAGCAGCGCGCCGGGGACTGGGACCTACGAGCAGTACTTC
TRBJ2-7 | TRBV10-3 | NA | once | CAIRDGPYEQYF | TGTGCCATCAGGGACGGGCCCTACGAGCAGTACTTC
TRBJ2-2 | TRBV28 | TRBD1 | NA | CASSPWTGGPGELFF | TGTGCCAGCAGTCCGTGGACAGGGGGCCCCGGGGAGCTGTTTTTT
TRBJ2-5 | TRBV5-1 | NA | once | CASSLEPRAEETQYF | TGCGCCAGCAGCTTGGAGCCCCGGGCGGAAGAGACCCAGTACTTC
TRBJ2-1 | TRBV6-5 | TRBD2 | NA | CASSLRTSGRGEQFF | TGTGCCAGCAGTTTACGGACTAGCGGCAGGGGTGAGCAGTTCTTC
TRBJ2-6 | TRBV7-9 | NA | NA | CASSADSSGANVLTF | TGTGCCAGCAGCGCCGACAGTTCTGGGGCCAACGTCCTGACTTTC
TRBJ2-3 | TRBV7-8 | TRBD2 | NA | CASSLKLGGRGTDTQYF | TGTGCCAGCAGCTTAAAATTGGGCGGGAGAGGCACAGATACGCAGTATTTT
TRBJ2-5 | TRBV5-4 | NA | NA | CASSPERIQETQYF | TGTGCCAGCAGCCCCGAGAGGATCCAAGAGACCCAGTACTTC
TRBJ2-7 | TRBV4-2 | NA | NA | CASSQGGNYEQYF | TGTGCCAGCAGCCAAGGGGGTAACTACGAGCAGTACTTC
TRBJ2-1 | TRBV4-1 | TRBD1 | NA | CASSQRGDRGLLEQFF | TGCGCCAGCAGCCAGAGGGGGGACAGGGGGCTCTTGGAGCAGTTCTTC
TRBJ1-1 | TRBV5-1 | NA | NA | CASSQTTVNTEAFF | TGCGCCAGCAGCCAAACTACAGTGAACACTGAAGCTTTCTTT
TRBJ2-1 | TRBV6-4 | TRBD2 | NA | CASSDFPGGPGEQFF | TGTGCCAGCAGTGATTTTCCGGGAGGGCCGGGTGAGCAGTTCTTC
TRBJ2-1 | TRBV6-1 | TRBD2 | NA | CASREGLATYFQFF | TGTGCCAGCAGGGAGGGACTAGCCACCTACTTCCAGTTCTTC
TRBJ2-7 | TRBV2 | NA | NA | CASSESGRGTYEQYF | TGTGCCAGCAGTGAAAGTGGTAGGGGAACCTACGAGCAGTACTTC
TRBJ2-7 | TRBV4-3 | NA | NA | CASSPVLAGSKGEQYF | TGCGCCAGCAGCCCCGTGCTGGCGGGATCAAAGGGGGAGCAGTACTTC
TRBJ1-1 | TRBV28 | NA | NA | CASSLPFRAGDTEAFF | TGTGCCAGCAGTCTCCCGTTTAGGGCCGGGGACACTGAAGCTTTCTTT
TRBJ2-7 | TRBV19 | TRBD2 | NA | CASSIGGAGGPYEQYF | TGTGCCAGTAGTATAGGAGGAGCGGGAGGGCCCTACGAGCAGTACTTC
TRBJ2-2 | TRBV5-4 | NA | NA | CASSLIGTGELFF | TGTGCCAGCAGCTTGATCGGCACCGGGGAGCTGTTTTTT
TRBJ1-2 | TRBV19 | NA | NA | CASSLNYGYTF | TGTGCCAGTAGTCTAAACTATGGCTACACCTTC
TRBJ2-2 | TRBV12-5 | NA | NA | CASGLGDRRNTGELFF | TGTGCTAGTGGTTTGGGCGACAGGCGGAACACCGGGGAGCTGTTTTTT
TRBJ1-4 | TRBV18 | NA | NA | CASSPGQAQASLFF | TGTGCCAGCTCACCTGGGCAGGCGCAAGCGTCACTGTTTTTT
TRBJ2-1 | TRBV5-1 | TRBD2 | NA | CASSFGTSGNNEQFF | TGCGCCAGCAGCTTTGGGACTAGCGGAAACAATGAGCAGTTCTTC
TRBJ2-1 | TRBV7-3 | NA | NA | CASSDLGAYNEQFF | TGTGCCAGCAGCGATCTGGGGGCCTACAATGAGCAGTTCTTC
TRBJ2-3 | TRBV5-4 | TRBD1 | NA | CASSLATGGTDTQYF | TGTGCCAGCAGCTTGGCCACAGGGGGAACTGATACGCAGTATTTT
TRBJ1-3 | TRBV28 | TRBD1 | NA | CASSIGQAAGNTIYF | TGTGCCAGCAGTATCGGACAGGCGGCTGGAAACACCATATATTTT
TRBJ1-1 | TRBV7-9 | TRBD1 | NA | CASSSLSGGRGLSEAFF | TGTGCCAGCAGCTCCCTGTCGGGTGGAAGGGGGCTCTCCGAAGCTTTCTTT